This passage covers 21 T cell receptor beta chains from one sample sequenced in a study of blood T cell repertoires in COVID-19. Clones were sequenced by immunoSEQ multiplex PCR, and TCRdb holds only the in-frame ones, with some missing. This sample has roughly 230,000 clones, with roughly 80% found just once. The sequencing sample was made of peripheral blood. The receptors stem from an elderly woman with acute or convalescent COVID-19.

The gene calls are TRBV27 and TRBJ2-3; D perhaps matches TRBD2 (6 bases). Germline CDR1 reads MNHEY; CDR2 reads SMNVEV (reference sequence). The CDR3 has 16 amino acids. The ends were cut back, 2 bases at V and 5 bases at J, with 17 bases in the middle. The CDR3: CASSLPGGTGVDTQYF. DNA of the CDR3: TGTGCCAGCAGTTTACCCGGGGGTACGGGAGTAGATACGCAGTATTTT.

This chain links TRBV7-8 with TRBJ1-3; D gene unclear. Germline assignment: CDR1 SGHVS and CDR2 FQNEAQ. Deletions cut 5 bases from V and 0 bases from J, with 14 bases between. This CDR3 region has 16 residues. The CDR3, as DNA: TGTGCCAGCAGCCTGCGGCCCGCGAGCTCTGGAAACACCATATATTTT. Its translation: CASSLRPASSGNTIYF. The full variable domain, completed using reference TRBV7-8 and TRBJ1-3, is GAGVSQSPRYKVAKRGQDVALRCDPISGHVSLFWYQQALGQGPEFLTYFQNEAQLDKSGLPSDRFFAERPEGSVSTLKIQRTQQEDSAVYLCASSLRPASSGNTIYFGEGSWLTVV.

This sequence joins TRBV7-8 and TRBJ2-3; 10 bases map to TRBD1. In germline, CDR1 is SGHVS, CDR2 FQNEAQ. The CDR3 length is 14 residues. Trimming at V came to 5 bases and at J to 5 bases, leaving 4 bases not matched to a gene. CDR3 sequence (DNA): TGTGCCAGCAGCCAGGACAGGGGGGAAGATACGCAGTATTTT. This sequence encodes CASSQDRGEDTQYF. Based on the CDR3 plus reference TRBV7-8 and TRBJ2-3, the full variable domain is GAGVSQSPRYKVAKRGQDVALRCDPISGHVSLFWYQQALGQGPEFLTYFQNEAQLDKSGLPSDRFFAERPEGSVSTLKIQRTQQEDSAVYLCASSQDRGEDTQYFGPGTRLTVL.

The chain has TRBV25-1 and TRBJ1-1, with D possibly TRBD1 on 5 matching bases. CDR1 and CDR2 (germline): MGHDK, SYGVNS. V dropped 6 bases and J dropped 2 bases, with 16 bases sitting between them. The CDR3 spans 15 residues. As DNA, the CDR3 is TGTGCCAGCAGGGGGGGTTTTGGGCCAAACACTGAAGCTTTCTTT. It translates to CASRGGFGPNTEAFF.

The chain is built from TRBV5-1 and TRBJ2-7, with D perhaps matching TRBD2 (5 bases). The germline gives CDR1 SGHRS, CDR2 YFSETQ. V was pared by 4 bases and J by 2 bases, with 19 bases between. The CDR3 covers 16 residues. CDR3 protein: CASSPTGDSAPYEQYF. The CDR3 DNA reads TGCGCCAGCAGCCCGACCGGTGATAGCGCCCCCTACGAGCAGTACTTC.

CDR3: CASSQSRQTIYGYTF. The CDR3 DNA is TGTGCCAGCAGCCAATCCCGCCAGACTATATATGGCTACACCTTC. The chain couples TRBV7-2 to TRBJ1-2; D remains ambiguous. Germline V lookup: CDR1 SGHTA, CDR2 FQGNSA. The CDR3 has 15 amino acids. Trimming removed 5 bases from V and 5 bases from J, with 18 bases in between.

J is TRBJ2-3 and V is TRBV23-1; TRBD2 might be the D (5 bases). TRBV23-1 is identified as an open reading frame with a role that is uncertain. The V and J ends lost 0 bases and 0 bases respectively, with 10 bases between them. CDR3 length: 16 residues. The CDR3 protein is CASSQSRGASTDTQYF. In DNA form, the CDR3 reads TGCGCCAGCAGTCAATCTCGGGGAGCTAGCACAGATACGCAGTATTTT.

This clone showed up just a few times. The J gene is TRBJ2-7, the V gene TRBV5-1, with 11 bases aligning to TRBD2. Germline CDR1 reads SGHRS; CDR2 reads YFSETQ. Trimming took 0 bases from V and 6 from J; bases not matched to a gene: 5. CDR3 length: 15 residues. The CDR3 DNA reads TGCGCCAGCAGCTTGGTAGCGGGGGGGCGTTCCGAGCAGTACTTC. This gives the protein CASSLVAGGRSEQYF. Full variable domain (outside the CDR3, taken from reference TRBV5-1 and TRBJ2-7): KAGVTQTPRYLIKTRGQQVTLSCSPISGHRSVSWYQQTPGQGLQFLFEYFSETQRNKGNFPGRFSGRQFSNSRSEMNVSTLELGDSALYLCASSLVAGGRSEQYFGPGTRLTVT.

The rearrangement joins TRBV6-5 to TRBJ2-2; D gene ambiguous. Trimming cost V 8 bases and J 9 bases, with 22 bases left between them. Looked up from germline, CDR1 is MNHEY and CDR2 is SVGAGI. The CDR3 is made up of 15 amino acids. The CDR3 coding sequence is TGTGCCAGCGTTAGCATTCGTGATGTTGGCAGGGAGCTGTTTTTT. This sequence encodes CASVSIRDVGRELFF.

The genes are TRBV11-2 and TRBJ2-7, with 8 bases aligning to TRBD2. Germline CDR1 is SGHAT and CDR2 is FQNNGV. Losses at the gene ends were 8 bases for V and 7 bases for J; bases not matched to a gene: 10. CDR3 length: 13 residues. CDR3 sequence reads: CASRVAGPGEQYF. CDR3 in DNA: TGTGCCAGCCGGGTAGCGGGGCCGGGGGAGCAGTACTTC.

The genes are TRBV4-1 and TRBJ1-5; 7 bases are shared with TRBD1. V was clipped by 3 bases and J by 1 base; unmatched bases: 12. Germline values: CDR1 MGHRA, CDR2 YSYEKL. The CDR3 length is 18 residues. The CDR3 nucleotides read TGCGCCAGCAGCCAGGCTTACGAGCGACAGGGCAGCAATCAGCCCCAGCATTTT. Translated, it gives CASSQAYERQGSNQPQHF.

This rearrangement joins TRBV14 to TRBJ2-5; TRBD1 matches 8 bases. The germline CDR1 and CDR2 sequences are SGHDN and FVKESK. V lost 4 bases to trimming and J lost 4 bases; unmatched junction nucleotides: 11. The CDR3 has 16 amino acids. In DNA form, the CDR3 reads TGTGCCAGCAGCCCTGTGACAGGGGTTGTGGGAGAGACCCAGTACTTC. The encoded protein is CASSPVTGVVGETQYF. Variable domain in full (rest from reference TRBV14 and TRBJ2-5): EAGVTQFPSHSVIEKGQTVTLRCDPISGHDNLYWYRRVMGKEIKFLLHFVKESKQDESGMPNNRFLAERTGGTYSTLKVQPAELEDSGVYFCASSPVTGVVGETQYFGPGTRLLVL.

This clone has a handful of counts. The chain combines TRBV7-2 with TRBJ2-7; perhaps TRBD2 as D (5 bases). This CDR3 contains 15 residues. The V gene's germline CDR1 is SGHTA and CDR2 FQGNSA. V lost 0 bases and J 2 bases, leaving 11 bases between the germline ends. CDR3 nucleotides: TGTGCCAGCAGCTTAGCGAGGCGGGCCCCCTACGAGCAGTACTTC. This translates into CASSLARRAPYEQYF.

V usage is TRBV9 and J usage is TRBJ1-1, with D maybe TRBD1 (5 bases). V gave up 5 bases and J gave up 9 bases, with 17 bases separating them. The CDR3 contains 13 residues. CDR1 is SGDLS and CDR2 is YYNGEE in the germline V gene. The CDR3 DNA is TGTGCCAGCAGTTTCAGGGAGGAGGGCAAAGCTTTCTTT. Its translation is CASSFREEGKAFF.

J is TRBJ1-1 and V is TRBV6-5, with D perhaps matching TRBD1 (5 bases). The CDR3 extends over 13 amino acids. Germline lookup yields CDR1 MNHEY and CDR2 SVGAGI. The ends were cut back, 6 bases at V and 0 bases at J, with 8 bases in the middle. This CDR3 reads CASRRQLNTEAFF. DNA for the CDR3: TGTGCCAGCAGGAGACAGTTGAACACTGAAGCTTTCTTT.

This rearrangement joins TRBV19 to TRBJ2-3; D is perhaps TRBD2 (6 bases). Looked up from germline, CDR1 is LNHDA and CDR2 is SQIVND (reference sequence). There are 14 residues in the CDR3. The V and J ends lost 8 bases and 6 bases respectively, with 18 bases between them. The CDR3 loop reads CASVDSGSLDTQYF. The CDR3 DNA is TGTGCCAGTGTCGACAGCGGGTCGTTGGATACGCAGTATTTT.

V is TRBV18 and J is TRBJ1-1; the match to TRBD1 covers 11 bases. Trimming took 2 bases from V and 9 from J; bases not matched to a gene: 5. CDR1 is KGHSH, CDR2 LQKENI, per germline. The CDR3 runs to 14 residues. CDR3 coding DNA: TGTGCCAGCTCACCAGGGACAGGGGGAACTAAAGCTTTCTTT. It encodes CASSPGTGGTKAFF.

Only one count was recorded for this clone. The chain joins TRBV28 to TRBJ2-7, with D tentatively TRBD1 (6 bases). The CDR3 totals 14 residues. V was trimmed by 2 bases and J by 2 bases, leaving 10 bases between them. In germline, CDR1 is MDHEN, CDR2 SYDVKM. The CDR3 bases are TGTGCCAGCAGTTTAGGGGGCGCACCCTACGAGCAGTACTTC. This codes for CASSLGGAPYEQYF.

This sequence joins TRBV15 and TRBJ1-1; D unclear. V gave up 5 bases and J gave up 5 bases, with 15 bases separating them. Germline V lookup: CDR1 LNHNV, CDR2 YYDKDF (reference sequence). The CDR3 consists of 14 residues. Here the CDR3 reads CATSPIYPRTEAFF. In DNA form, the CDR3 reads TGTGCCACCAGCCCTATCTACCCCCGTACTGAAGCTTTCTTT.

The chain couples TRBV15 to TRBJ2-4; D is perhaps TRBD1 (5 bases). Germline lookup yields CDR1 LNHNV and CDR2 YYDKDF (reference sequence). The CDR3 has 16 residues. V was cut by 0 bases and J by 0 bases, with 9 bases left in between. The CDR3 loop reads CATSRDGAVAKNIQYF. The CDR3 DNA sequence: TGTGCCACCAGCAGAGATGGGGCCGTAGCCAAAAACATTCAGTACTTC.

This chain connects TRBV28 to TRBJ2-1; a possible D gene is TRBD1 (5 bases). This CDR3 has 14 residues. Germline CDR1 MDHEN, CDR2 SYDVKM. V lost 4 bases and J 6 bases, leaving 13 bases between the germline ends. In nucleotides, the CDR3 is TGTGCCAGCAGTTCCCCTCAGGGTTTCAATGAGCAGTTCTTC. Protein product: CASSSPQGFNEQFF.